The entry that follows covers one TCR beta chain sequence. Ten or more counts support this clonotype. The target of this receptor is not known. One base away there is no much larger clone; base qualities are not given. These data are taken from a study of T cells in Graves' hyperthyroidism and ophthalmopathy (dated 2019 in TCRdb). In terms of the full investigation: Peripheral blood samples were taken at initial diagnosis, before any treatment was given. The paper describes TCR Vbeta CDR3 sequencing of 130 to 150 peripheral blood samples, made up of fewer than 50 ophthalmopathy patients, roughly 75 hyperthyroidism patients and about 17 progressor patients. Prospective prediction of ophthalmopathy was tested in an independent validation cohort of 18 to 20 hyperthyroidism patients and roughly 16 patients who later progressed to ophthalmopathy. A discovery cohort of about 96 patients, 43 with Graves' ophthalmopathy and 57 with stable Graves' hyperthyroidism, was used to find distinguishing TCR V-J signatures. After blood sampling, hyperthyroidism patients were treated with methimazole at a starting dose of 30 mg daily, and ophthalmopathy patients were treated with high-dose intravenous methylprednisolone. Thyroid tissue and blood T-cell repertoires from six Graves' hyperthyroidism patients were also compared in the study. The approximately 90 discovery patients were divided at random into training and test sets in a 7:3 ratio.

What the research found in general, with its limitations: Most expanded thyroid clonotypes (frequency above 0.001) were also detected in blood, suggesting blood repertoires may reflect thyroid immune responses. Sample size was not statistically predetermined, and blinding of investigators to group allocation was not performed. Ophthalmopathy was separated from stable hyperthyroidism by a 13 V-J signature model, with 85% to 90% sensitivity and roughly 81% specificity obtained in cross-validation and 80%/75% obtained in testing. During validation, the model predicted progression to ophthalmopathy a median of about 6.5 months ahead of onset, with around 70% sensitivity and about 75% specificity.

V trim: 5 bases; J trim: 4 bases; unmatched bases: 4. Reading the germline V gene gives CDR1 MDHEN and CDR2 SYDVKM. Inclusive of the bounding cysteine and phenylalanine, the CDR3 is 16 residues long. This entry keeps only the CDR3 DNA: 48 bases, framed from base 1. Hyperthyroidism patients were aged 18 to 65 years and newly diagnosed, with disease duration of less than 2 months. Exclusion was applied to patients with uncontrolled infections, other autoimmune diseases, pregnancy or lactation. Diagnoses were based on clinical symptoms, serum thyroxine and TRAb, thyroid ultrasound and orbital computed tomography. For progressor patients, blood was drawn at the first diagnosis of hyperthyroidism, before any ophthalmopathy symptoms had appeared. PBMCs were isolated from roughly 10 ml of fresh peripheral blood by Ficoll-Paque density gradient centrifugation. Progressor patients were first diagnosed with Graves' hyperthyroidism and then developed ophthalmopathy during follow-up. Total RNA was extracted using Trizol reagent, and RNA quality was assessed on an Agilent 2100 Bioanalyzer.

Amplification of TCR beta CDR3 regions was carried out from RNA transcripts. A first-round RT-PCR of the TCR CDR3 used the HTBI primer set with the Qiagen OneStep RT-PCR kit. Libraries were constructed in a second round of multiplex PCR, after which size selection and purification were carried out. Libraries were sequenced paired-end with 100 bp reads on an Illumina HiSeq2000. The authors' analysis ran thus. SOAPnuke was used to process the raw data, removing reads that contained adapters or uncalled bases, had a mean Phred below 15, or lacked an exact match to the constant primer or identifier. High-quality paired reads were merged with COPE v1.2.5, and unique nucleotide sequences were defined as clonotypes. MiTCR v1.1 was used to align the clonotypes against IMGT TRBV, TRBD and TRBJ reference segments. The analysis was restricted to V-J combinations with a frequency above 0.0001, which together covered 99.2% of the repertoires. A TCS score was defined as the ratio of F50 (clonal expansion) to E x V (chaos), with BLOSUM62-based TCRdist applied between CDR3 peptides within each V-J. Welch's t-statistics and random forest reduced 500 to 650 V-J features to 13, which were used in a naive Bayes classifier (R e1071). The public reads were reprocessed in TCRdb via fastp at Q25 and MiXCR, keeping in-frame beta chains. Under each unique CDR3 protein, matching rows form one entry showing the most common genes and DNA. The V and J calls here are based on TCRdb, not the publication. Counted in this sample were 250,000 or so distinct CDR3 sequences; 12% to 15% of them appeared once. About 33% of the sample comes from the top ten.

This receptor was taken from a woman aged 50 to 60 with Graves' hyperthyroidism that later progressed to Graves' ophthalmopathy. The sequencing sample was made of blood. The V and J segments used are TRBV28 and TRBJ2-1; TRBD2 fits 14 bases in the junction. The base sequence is TGTGCCAGCAGTGGGACTAGCGGGGGATCTTACAATGAGCAGTTCTTC. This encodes CASSGTSGGSYNEQFF. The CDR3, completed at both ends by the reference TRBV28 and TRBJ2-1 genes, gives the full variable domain DVKVTQSSRYLVKRTGEKVFLECVQDMDHENMFWYRQDPGLGLRLIYFSYDVKMKEKGDIPEGYSVSREKKERFSLILESASTNQTSMYLCASSGTSGGSYNEQFFGPGTRLTVL.